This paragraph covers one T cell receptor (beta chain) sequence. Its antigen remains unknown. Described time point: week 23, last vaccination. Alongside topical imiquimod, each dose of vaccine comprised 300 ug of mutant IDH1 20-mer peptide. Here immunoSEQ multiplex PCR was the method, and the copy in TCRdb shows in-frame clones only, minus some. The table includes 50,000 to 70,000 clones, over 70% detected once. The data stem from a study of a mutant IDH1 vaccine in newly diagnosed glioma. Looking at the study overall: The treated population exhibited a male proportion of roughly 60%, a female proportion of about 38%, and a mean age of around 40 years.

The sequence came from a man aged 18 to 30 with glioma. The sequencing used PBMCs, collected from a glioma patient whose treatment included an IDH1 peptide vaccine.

In DNA form, the CDR3 reads TGTGCCAGCAGTCCCGGCGAGGGCTACGAGCAGTACTTC. This encodes CASSPGEGYEQYF. The chain couples TRBV11-3 to TRBJ2-7; D is perhaps TRBD2 (5 bases). Deletions cut 6 bases from V and 3 bases from J, with 12 bases between. From germline, CDR1 is SGHNT and CDR2 YENEEA. This CDR3 comprises 13 residues.